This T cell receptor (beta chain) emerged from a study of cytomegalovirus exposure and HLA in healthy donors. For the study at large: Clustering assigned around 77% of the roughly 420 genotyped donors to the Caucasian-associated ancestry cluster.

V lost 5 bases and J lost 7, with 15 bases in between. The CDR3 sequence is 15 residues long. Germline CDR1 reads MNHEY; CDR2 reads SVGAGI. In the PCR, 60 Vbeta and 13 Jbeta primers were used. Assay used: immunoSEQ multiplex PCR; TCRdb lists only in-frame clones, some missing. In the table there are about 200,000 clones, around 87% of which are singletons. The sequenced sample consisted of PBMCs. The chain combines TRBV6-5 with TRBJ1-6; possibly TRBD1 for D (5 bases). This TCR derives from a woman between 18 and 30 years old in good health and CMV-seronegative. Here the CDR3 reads CASSAVGTENSPLHF. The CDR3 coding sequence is TGTGCCAGCAGTGCCGTTGGGACTGAGAATTCACCCCTCCACTTT.